The T cell receptor beta chain described here comes from a study of T cell therapy after organ transplantation (dated by TCRdb to between 2018 and 2020). With respect to the entire study: Autologous CMV-specific T cells, expanded in vitro for around 14 days with a peptide pool of 30 HLA class I and II CMV epitopes, were used as therapy products. Patients were given up to 6 doses of T cells at 2-week intervals and were followed for 25 to 35 weeks after finishing therapy. Of the approximately 10 patients, eight were classified as clinical responders and two were classified as nonresponders. A median of 1.92 x 10^8 CMV-specific T cells was administered to patients across 2 to 6 intravenous infusions. Blood samples for the short-term post-therapy time point were taken 4 to 8 weeks after therapy ended. An open-label phase I trial of autologous CMV-specific adoptive T cell therapy in solid-organ transplant recipients was the basis for the study, which was a follow-up TRBV repertoire analysis. Only about 85% of the 10 patients had long-term post-therapy samples available. Summary of the overall study and its limitations: Reconstitution after therapy appeared to include not only transferred clonotypes but also endogenous clonotypes that had not been detected in the therapy products. The fold change in CD8 clonality after therapy was inversely correlated with pretherapy clonality, which suggests that less biased repertoires were more open to remodeling. The small number of expansions detected in nonresponders may be due to reduced sample coverage caused by poor CD8+ T cell yield. Assessment of confounders such as concurrent antirejection and antiviral medications was prevented by the small cohort. Before therapy, nonresponders had marked clonal expansions, and after therapy the repertoires of nonresponders changed only minimally.

The time point label here, explained by the study, means: 4-8 weeks after completion of therapy. The patients had received solid-organ transplants and had drug-resistant/recurrent cytomegalovirus. Ten people from the trial were chosen for repertoire analysis because post-therapy peripheral blood mononuclear cells were available from them. Viable CD3+CD8+CD4- lymphocytes were sorted from PBMCs on a BD FACSAria III. Genomic DNA was extracted from sorted cells with the Qiagen DNeasy Kit. TRB CDR3 regions were amplified from genomic DNA with the immunoSEQ two-step, bias-controlled multiplex PCR assay. Sequencing of CDR3 libraries was carried out on an Illumina NextSeq 500. Per the source publication's procedure: Initial alignment and bioinformatics, including bias normalization against synthetic CDR3 analogs, were performed with the immunoSEQ Analyzer platform. Annotation of V, D and J genes followed the definitions in the IMGT database. For further TRBV analyses, VDJtools version 1.1.10 and the R package tcR version 2.2.1.11 were used with default settings. GLIPH analysis was done using default settings in version 1.0. In CDR3 sequences with at least 5 reads, significant changes in clonotype frequency were tested by a 2-sided binomial test with Benjamini-Hochberg correction (alpha = 0.01). Not all clones reach the TCRdb copy of this immuneACCESS table, which keeps in-frame sequences only. Checked studies attribute under half of the gap to unresolved V genes and leave the rest unexplained. Clone size and V and J calls were adopted from that table, with D and trimming inferred from the DNA. This sample has about 6,000 clones in its table, and less than 80% of those were observed once. About 30% of the sample comes from the top ten.

V and J are truncated by 1 base and 9 bases respectively, leaving an intervening sequence of 18 bases. The CDR3 contains 16 residues, cysteine and phenylalanine counted. The CDR3 DNA has 48 bases and is translated from base 1. According to the germline V gene, CDR1 reads MNHEY and CDR2 reads SVGAGI. About this clone itself: Its antigen specificity is not known. The input lacks base qualities; no much larger clone sits a single base away.

Sequenced material: CD8+ T cells from blood, taken after autologous CMV-specific T cell therapy. Here the chain combines TRBV6-5 and TRBJ2-2, with TRBD2 tentatively as D gene (5 bases match). This clonotype originated in a human patient who had received a solid organ transplant and had CMV disease. The graft donor may be the source of some T cells after a transplant. At the DNA level, the sequence is TGTGCCAGCAGTTACTTTCCGGGGTCTTCCCCTCGGGAGCTGTTTTTT. Translated, it reads CASSYFPGSSPRELFF.